Presented here are 6 T cell receptor gamma chains from one specimen sequenced in a study of γδ T cells in repeated Plasmodium falciparum infection. TCRdb redid clone calling on the multiplex PCR reads using CATT. The top ten hold 30% to 35% of the sample, which has about 26,000 gamma-chain clones, under 3% seen once. Flow sorting of PBMC yielded separate Vgamma9/Vdelta2+ and Vdelta2-negative gammadelta T cell populations for bulk repertoire analysis. The source material was gamma-delta T cells from blood. These receptors all come from a pool of human donors (malaria-infected and uninfected, not separated).

This clone was recorded many times. The protein given by TCRdb reflects a much larger clone and differs at residue 3 from this DNA's translation, likely from a read error; the protein shown is the DNA's translation. This sequence joins TRGV2 and TRGJ1 or TRGJ2. This CDR3 is built from 13 residues. Germline V gives CDR1 EGSNGY, CDR2 YDSYNSKV. The CDR3 bases are TGTGCCCCCTGGGACGGGAAGGGCGATAAGAAACTCTTT. Amino acid sequence: CAPWDGKGDKKLF.

This clone appeared many times. V usage is TRGV9 and J usage is TRGJP1. The trim removed 0 bases at V and 12 bases at J, leaving 13 bases unmatched. The CDR3 is made up of 15 amino acids. Per the germline V gene, CDR1 is GITISATS and CDR2 is ISYDGTV (reference sequence). The DNA for the CDR3 is TGTGCCTTGTGGGAGGTGCAGACCTTAGGGCGGTTCAAGATATTT. Its protein is CALWEVQTLGRFKIF.

This clone was seen only a few times. This likely reflects a read error, since a far larger clone is one base away. It is unclear where the CDR3 begins or ends on the DNA, so no DNA is shown, and the CDR3 is as TCRdb lists it. The V gene is listed as TRGV9; no J gene was called. Germline V gives CDR1 GITISATS, CDR2 ISYDGTV (reference sequence). Including both end residues, the CDR3 is 31 amino acids long. CDR3 in amino acids: CALWEAIIIRNSLAVEQHLLSQVSIGRIQHF.

With respect to this clone: TCRdb assigns this DNA the protein of a much larger clone, which departs from its translation at residue 11; this likely reflects a read error, and the protein shown comes from translating the DNA. The J gene is TRGJP2, the V gene TRGV9. Germline matching of the DNA provided the J gene here, since TCRdb leaves it blank. Germline assignment: CDR1 GITISATS and CDR2 ISYDGTV (reference sequence). CDR3 length equals 14 residues. The CDR3 sequence: CALSDNSSDWTKTF. The CDR3 nucleotides read TGTGCCTTGTCCGATAATAGTAGTGATTGGACCAAGACGTTT.

This rearrangement joins TRGV9 to TRGJP1. The J gene was missing in TCRdb and was found by matching the end of the DNA to germline. There are 16 residues in the CDR3. Germline V gene data show CDR1 as GITISATS and CDR2 as ISYDGTV (reference sequence). The ends lost 10 bases at V and 5 bases at J; junction bases unmatched: 19. CDR3 DNA: TGTGCCTTATCCCTAAACAAAAAACGGACTGGTTGGTTCAAGATATTT. It translates to CALSLNKKRTGWFKIF.

On this clone: This DNA's translation differs at residue 8 from TCRdb's protein, which comes from a much larger clone; a read error is likely, and the protein shown is translated from the DNA. The V call is TRGV2, the J call TRGJ1 or TRGJ2. TCRdb gives no J gene; it was assigned here by matching the DNA to germline. Trimming at V came to 3 bases and at J to 3 bases, leaving 8 bases not matched to a gene. Germline-derived CDR1 and CDR2 are EGSNGY and YDSYNSKV. CDR3 length: 14 residues. The CDR3 reads CATWDLESYYKKLF. CDR3 DNA: TGTGCCACCTGGGACCTCGAGAGTTATTATAAGAAACTCTTT.